One sample yielded the 3 T cell receptor beta chains listed below, sequenced in a study of identical twins. TCRdb used MiXCR to reprocess the 5' RACE reads, holding one entry per CDR3 protein. The sample comprises some 320,000 distinct CDR3 sequences, roughly an eighth of which are singletons, and roughly 7.8% rests with the top ten. The same specimen was also included in a second study, on yellow fever vaccine responses in identical twins.

Material for sequencing was CD8+ T cells sorted from blood. These receptors originate from a young woman in good health.

The chain uses TRBV28 and TRBJ2-7; 7 bases fit TRBD2. This CDR3 region has 15 residues. Germline CDR1 reads MDHEN; CDR2 reads SYDVKM. Unmatched junction bases numbered 9, after V lost 5 bases and J lost 2 bases. This CDR3 is CASSTNRGLPYEQYF. CDR3 coding DNA: TGTGCCAGCAGTACTAACCGGGGACTACCCTACGAGCAGTACTTC.

The chain carries TRBV4-1 and TRBJ1-2; no clear D gene. Germline CDR1 MGHRA, CDR2 YSYEKL. The CDR3 contains 11 residues. With 7 bases removed from V and 5 bases from J, the gap between germline ends came to 8 bases. The CDR3 region is CASNTGYGYTF. In DNA, the CDR3 is TGCGCCAGCAACACGGGATATGGCTACACCTTC.

The V gene is TRBV10-3, the J gene TRBJ2-7; weak D call: TRBD1 (6 bases). Germline values: CDR1 ENHRY, CDR2 SYGVKD. The CDR3 runs to 14 residues. Between the trimmed V and J ends, which lost 0 bases and 3 bases, there was a span of 9 bases. CDR3 amino acids: CAISESSRGYEQYF. The CDR3 nucleotides are TGTGCCATCAGTGAGTCGAGCAGGGGCTACGAGCAGTACTTC.